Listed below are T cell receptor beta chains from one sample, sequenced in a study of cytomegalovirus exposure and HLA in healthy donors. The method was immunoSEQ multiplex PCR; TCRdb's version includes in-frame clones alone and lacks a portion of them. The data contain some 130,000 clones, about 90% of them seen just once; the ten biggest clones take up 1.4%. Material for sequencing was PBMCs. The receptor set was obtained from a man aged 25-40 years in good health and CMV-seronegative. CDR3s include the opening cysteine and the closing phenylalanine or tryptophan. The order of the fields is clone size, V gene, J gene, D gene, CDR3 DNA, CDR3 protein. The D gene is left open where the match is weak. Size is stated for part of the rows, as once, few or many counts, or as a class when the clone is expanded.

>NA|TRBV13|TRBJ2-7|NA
TGTGCCAGCAGCCCAGAACGGGTCTACGAGCAGTACTTC
CASSPERVYEQYF
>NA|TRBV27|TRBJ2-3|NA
TGTGCCAGCAGTTTAGATGGGACTAGCACAGATACGCAGTATTTT
CASSLDGTSTDTQYF
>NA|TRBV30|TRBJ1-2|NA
TGTGCCTGGAGTCCGACAGCTAACTATGGCTACACCTTC
CAWSPTANYGYTF
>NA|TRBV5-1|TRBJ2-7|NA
TGCGCCAGCAGCTCCACAGGGTGGCGCGAGCAGTACTTC
CASSSTGWREQYF
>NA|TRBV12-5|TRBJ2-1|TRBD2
TGTGCTAGTGGTTTGACCCCGGGGGGGACTAGCGGGGGCCCTTGGGGTGAGCAGTTCTTC
CASGLTPGGTSGGPWGEQFF
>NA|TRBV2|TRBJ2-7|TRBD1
TGTGCCAGCAGTGAATCAGGACAGGGTTCTAGCGAGCAGTACTTC
CASSESGQGSSEQYF
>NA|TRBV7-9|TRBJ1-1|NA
TGTGCCAGCAGCCCTTATACTGAAGCTTTCTTT
CASSPYTEAFF
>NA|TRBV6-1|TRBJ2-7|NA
TGTGCCAGCACGACTAGTTCCTACGAGCAGTACTTC
CASTTSSYEQYF
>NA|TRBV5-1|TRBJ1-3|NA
TGCGCCAGCACCCCCCACGGCGGGCCCTCTGGAAACACCATATATTTT
CASTPHGGPSGNTIYF
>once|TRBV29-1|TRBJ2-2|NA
TGCAGCGCCGGGGGTCTTGGGGAGCTGTTTTTT
CSAGGLGELFF
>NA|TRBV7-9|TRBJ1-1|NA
TGTGCCAGCAGCTTCACTGGGGGGTCGGGCACTGAAGCTTTCTTT
CASSFTGGSGTEAFF
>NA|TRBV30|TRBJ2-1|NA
TGTGCCTGGAGTAGCGGATACAATGAGCAGTTCTTC
CAWSSGYNEQFF
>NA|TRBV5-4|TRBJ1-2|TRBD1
TGTGCCAGCAGCGTTGTCGGGACAGGCGTTAACTATGGCTACACCTTC
CASSVVGTGVNYGYTF
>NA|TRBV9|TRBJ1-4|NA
TGTGCCAGCAGCGTAGCAGGGCAGAGTAATGAAAAACTGTTTTTT
CASSVAGQSNEKLFF
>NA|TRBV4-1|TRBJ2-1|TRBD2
TGCGCCAGCAGCCTCCCAGGAATCACAGCGGGAGGCGGCTCCTACAATGAGCAGTTCTTC
CASSLPGITAGGGSYNEQFF
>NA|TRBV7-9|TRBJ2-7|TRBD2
TGTGCCAGCAGCCCAAGACTAGCGGGGCCCTACGAGCAGTACTTC
CASSPRLAGPYEQYF
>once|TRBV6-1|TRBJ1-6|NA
TGTGCCAGCAGTGAAAGGGAGTCCTATAATTCACCCCTCCACTTT
CASSERESYNSPLHF
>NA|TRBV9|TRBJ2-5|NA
TGTGCCAGCAGCGTGGGCGGGATAATGGGAGAGACCCAGTACTTC
CASSVGGIMGETQYF
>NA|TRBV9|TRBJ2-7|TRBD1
TGTGCCAGCAGCGTAGGACAGGGGGCCTACGAGCAGTACTTC
CASSVGQGAYEQYF
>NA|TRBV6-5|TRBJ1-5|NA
TGTGCCAGCAGTCTGTTTAGCAATCAGCCCCAGCATTTT
CASSLFSNQPQHF
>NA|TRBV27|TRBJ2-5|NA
TGTGCCAGCAGTCGGCAGGGCGAGACCCAGTACTTC
CASSRQGETQYF
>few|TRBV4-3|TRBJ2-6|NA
TGCGCCAGCAGCCAAGACATTTCCGGGTCTGGGGCCAACGTCCTGACTTTC
CASSQDISGSGANVLTF
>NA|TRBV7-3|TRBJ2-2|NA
TGTGCCAGCAGCTTAGGTGCGGGGATTGGCGGGGAGCTGTTTTTT
CASSLGAGIGGELFF
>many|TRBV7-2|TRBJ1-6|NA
TGTGCCAGCAGCAAAGTAGATTCACCCCTCCACTTT
CASSKVDSPLHF
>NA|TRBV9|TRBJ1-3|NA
TGTGCCAGCAGCACCACGGCGAGCCTCGGGGGAAACACCATATATTTT
CASSTTASLGGNTIYF
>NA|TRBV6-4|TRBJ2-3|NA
TGTGCCAGCAGTGACTCCAGGGGAGGGGGCACAGATACGCAGTATTTT
CASSDSRGGGTDTQYF
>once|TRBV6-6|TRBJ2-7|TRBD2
TGTGCCAGCATGCGGGGGGACCCCCACGAGCAGTACTTC
CASMRGDPHEQYF
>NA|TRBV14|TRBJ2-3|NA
TGTGCCAGCAGCCAATCGCGAGATACGCAGTATTTT
CASSQSRDTQYF
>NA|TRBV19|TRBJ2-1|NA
TGTGCCAGTAGTATCTGGGAGAATGAGCAGTTCTTC
CASSIWENEQFF
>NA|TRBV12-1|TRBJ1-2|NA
TGTGCCAGCAGCCAAGCCGGGACAGTCTCCTATGGCTACACCTTC
CASSQAGTVSYGYTF
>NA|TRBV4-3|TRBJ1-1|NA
TGCGCCAGCAGCTTAACGGGGAACACTGAAGCTTTCTTT
CASSLTGNTEAFF